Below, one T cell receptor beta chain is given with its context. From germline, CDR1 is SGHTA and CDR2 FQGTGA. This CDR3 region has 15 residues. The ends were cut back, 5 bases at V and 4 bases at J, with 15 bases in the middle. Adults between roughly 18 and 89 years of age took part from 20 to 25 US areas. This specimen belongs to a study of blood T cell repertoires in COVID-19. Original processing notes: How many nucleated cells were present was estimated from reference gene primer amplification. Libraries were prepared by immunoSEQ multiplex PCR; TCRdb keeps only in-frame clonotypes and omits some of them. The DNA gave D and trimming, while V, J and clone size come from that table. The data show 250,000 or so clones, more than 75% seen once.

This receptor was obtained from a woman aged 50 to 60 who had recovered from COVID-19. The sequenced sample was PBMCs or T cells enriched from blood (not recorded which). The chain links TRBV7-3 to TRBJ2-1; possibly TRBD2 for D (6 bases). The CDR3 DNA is TGTGCCAGCAGCCTCGACGTTGGGGGGTACAATGAGCAGTTCTTC. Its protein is CASSLDVGGYNEQFF.